This T cell receptor (beta chain) was observed in a study of blood T cell repertoires in COVID-19. Study background: Samples came from the United States, Italy and Spain, spanning acute and convalescent COVID-19. T cells, B-cell-depleted T cells, or PBMCs supplied cDNA or gDNA.

Using immunoSEQ multiplex PCR, the repertoire was profiled, and TCRdb retains in-frame clones only, with some absent. Found here are approximately 350,000 clones, 86% of them singletons; the top ten hold less than 9%. Germline loops: CDR1 SGHTA, CDR2 FQGTGA. With V trimmed by 5 bases and J by 5 bases, 19 bases remained unmatched. This CDR3 comprises 19 residues. This sequence originates from an older woman with COVID-19, enrolled during active disease. The chain employs TRBV7-3 and TRBJ2-3; 10 nucleotides agree with TRBD2. The sample comprised peripheral blood. The CDR3 region is CASSPRERGGIILRDTQYF. Written as DNA, the CDR3 is TGTGCCAGCAGCCCGAGGGAGCGGGGGGGCATAATTCTTAGAGATACGCAGTATTTT.